Given below is one T cell receptor beta chain in context. Using immunoSEQ multiplex PCR, the repertoire was profiled, and TCRdb retains in-frame clones only, with some absent. The data show more than 110,000 clones, just over 85% seen once. The sample belongs to a study of blood T cell repertoires in COVID-19. Study as a whole: The United States, Italy and Spain supplied acute and convalescent COVID-19 samples.

Participants spanned ages roughly 18 to 95 years and resided in over 20 US areas. Donors were grouped by their self-reported clinical history. Cohort 3 donors were reported recovered after two negative PCRs, clearance, or symptom resolution. This TCR was recovered from a man aged 50 to 59 who had recovered from COVID-19. The sample consisted of PBMCs or T cells enriched from blood (not recorded which).

The CDR3 is CASSDPGIKTQYF. In nucleotides, the CDR3 is TGTGCCAGCAGTGACCCCGGGATCAAGACCCAGTACTTC. The rearrangement uses TRBV6-1 and TRBJ2-5, with a possible D match to TRBD2 (5 bases). V was shortened by 3 bases and J by 6 bases, with 11 bases between the two germline ends. CDR1 is MNHNS and CDR2 is SASEGT in the germline V gene. The CDR3 has 13 amino acids.